The text below deals with one T cell receptor (beta chain). Its antigen is currently unknown. The treatment here: oral pan-JAK inhibitor, 5-10 mg twice daily. This sample is drawn from a study of CD8+ T cells in alopecia areata. General study points: Uncertainty about whether baseline CD8+ expansion is linked to response remains, with one nonresponder.

Extraction and reverse transcription of RNA yielded cDNA as the sequencing template. TCRdb's copy holds only in-frame clones and misses some; the assay was immunoSEQ multiplex PCR. The sample holds 85,000 to 95,000 clones, 70% to 85% seen once. The sequence came from a human donor with alopecia areata. Sequenced material: CD8+ T cells sorted from blood, taken around week 42, from a patient treated with tofacitinib.

The CDR3 reads CASSATGANQPQHF. CDR3 DNA sequence: TGTGCCAGCAGTGCGACAGGGGCAAATCAGCCCCAGCATTTT. The V and J genes are TRBV2 and TRBJ1-5, with 8 positions matching TRBD1. Looked up from germline, CDR1 is SNHLY and CDR2 is FYNNEI. With V trimmed by 4 bases and J by 4 bases, 3 bases remained unmatched. The CDR3 consists of 14 residues.